The next 5 T cell receptor beta chains were all read from a single sample in a study of OX40 agonist ivuxolimab in advanced cancers. Produced via immunoSEQ multiplex PCR; TCRdb's table is partial and in-frame only. The table shows roughly 76,000 clones, with over 75% occurring only once. The sample here was CD4+ or CD8+ T cells sorted from blood, taken in a trial of the OX40 agonist ivuxolimab. The receptors were sampled from an adult with an advanced solid tumor such as melanoma, head and neck, liver or kidney cancer.

This chain joins TRBV30 and TRBJ1-4; no reliable D call. The V end lost 8 bases, the J end lost 4 bases, and 8 bases lay between the germline ends. CDR1 GTSNPN and CDR2 SVGIG come from the germline V gene (reference sequence). This CDR3 comprises 11 residues. As DNA, the CDR3 is TGTGCCGGAGGAAGTAATGAAAAACTGTTTTTT. It translates to CAGGSNEKLFF.

V usage is TRBV19 and J usage is TRBJ1-5, with D unresolved. CDR1 and CDR2 from the germline V gene are LNHDA and SQIVND (reference sequence). Deletions cut 5 bases from V and 0 bases from J, with 5 bases between. This CDR3 comprises 13 residues. This chain's CDR3 is CASSGNSNQPQHF. CDR3 DNA sequence: TGTGCCAGTAGTGGGAATAGCAATCAGCCCCAGCATTTT.

V is TRBV19 and J is TRBJ1-1; no clear D gene. Germline V gene data show CDR1 as LNHDA and CDR2 as SQIVND (reference sequence). The CDR3 consists of 15 residues. Trimming removed 7 bases at V and 6 bases at J, with 21 bases between. This CDR3 is CASTTVDHAGAEAFF. The DNA of the CDR3 is TGTGCCAGTACCACCGTGGACCACGCCGGGGCTGAAGCTTTCTTT.

The chain has TRBV30 and TRBJ1-4, with D perhaps TRBD1 (6 bases). Per the germline V gene, CDR1 is GTSNPN and CDR2 is SVGIG (reference sequence). This CDR3 has 17 residues. Trimming cost V 3 bases and J 4 bases, with 21 bases left between them. The CDR3 loop is CAWSVIRGQLINEKLFF. The DNA for the CDR3 is TGTGCCTGGAGCGTTATACGCGGACAGCTGATTAATGAAAAACTGTTTTTT.

The chain recombines TRBV7-2 with TRBJ2-2; D is unresolved. Germline V CDR1 and CDR2: SGHTA, FQGNSA. This CDR3 comprises 13 residues. V was pared by 1 base and J by 7 bases, with 7 bases between. In DNA form, the CDR3 reads TGTGCCAGCAGCTTAGGCTTGAGCGGGGAGCTGTTTTTT. Protein: CASSLGLSGELFF.